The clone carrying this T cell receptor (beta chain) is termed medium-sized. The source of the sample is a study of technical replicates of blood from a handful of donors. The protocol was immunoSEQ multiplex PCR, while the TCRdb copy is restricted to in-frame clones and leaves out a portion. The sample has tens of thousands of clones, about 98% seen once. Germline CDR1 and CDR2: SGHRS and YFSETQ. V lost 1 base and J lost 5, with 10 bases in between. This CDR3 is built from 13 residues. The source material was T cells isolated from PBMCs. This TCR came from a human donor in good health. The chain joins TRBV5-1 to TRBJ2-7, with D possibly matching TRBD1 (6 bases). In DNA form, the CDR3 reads TGCGCCAGCAGCTTGACGGACAGTGACGAGCAGTACTTC. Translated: CASSLTDSDEQYF.